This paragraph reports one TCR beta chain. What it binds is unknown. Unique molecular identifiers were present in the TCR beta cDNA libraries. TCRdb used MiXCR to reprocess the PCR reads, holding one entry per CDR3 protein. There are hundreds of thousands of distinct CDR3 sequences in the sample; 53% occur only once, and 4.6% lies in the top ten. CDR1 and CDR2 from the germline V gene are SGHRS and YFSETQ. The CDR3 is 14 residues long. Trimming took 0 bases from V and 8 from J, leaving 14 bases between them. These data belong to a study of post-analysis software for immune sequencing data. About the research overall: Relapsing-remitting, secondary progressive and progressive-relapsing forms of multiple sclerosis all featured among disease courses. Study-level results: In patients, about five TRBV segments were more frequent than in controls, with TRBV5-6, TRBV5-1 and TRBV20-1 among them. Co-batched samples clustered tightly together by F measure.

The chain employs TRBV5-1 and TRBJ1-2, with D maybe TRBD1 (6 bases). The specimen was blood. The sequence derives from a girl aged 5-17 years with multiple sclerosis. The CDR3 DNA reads TGCGCCAGCAGCTTGGGACAGGCGGCGGGCGGCTACACCTTC. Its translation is CASSLGQAAGGYTF. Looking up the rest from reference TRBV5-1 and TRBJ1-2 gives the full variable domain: KAGVTQTPRYLIKTRGQQVTLSCSPISGHRSVSWYQQTPGQGLQFLFEYFSETQRNKGNFPGRFSGRQFSNSRSEMNVSTLELGDSALYLCASSLGQAAGGYTFGSGTRLTVV.